This entry lists 24 T cell receptor beta chains sequenced from one sample in a study of blood T cell repertoires in COVID-19. Only in-frame clones appear in the TCRdb table, and some are missing; sequencing was by immunoSEQ multiplex PCR. The sample includes about 92,000 clones, roughly 80% of them seen just once. Sequencing was carried out using peripheral blood. Source of these receptors: a woman aged 70-85 years with acute or convalescent COVID-19.

The CDR3 spells CAGRAGESTGELFF. The CDR3 DNA sequence: TGTGCCGGCAGGGCGGGAGAGTCCACCGGGGAGCTGTTTTTT. V is TRBV19 and J is TRBJ2-2; 7 bases are a match to TRBD2. Germline assignment: CDR1 LNHDA and CDR2 SQIVND (reference sequence). This CDR3 contains 14 residues. V lost 11 bases to trimming and J lost 4 bases; unmatched junction nucleotides: 10.

The rearrangement joins TRBV2 to TRBJ2-1; tentatively, D is TRBD1 (6 bases). This CDR3 region has 15 residues. V lost 3 bases and J 4 bases, leaving 13 bases between the germline ends. Germline-derived CDR1 and CDR2 are SNHLY and FYNNEI. For the CDR3, the DNA is TGTGCCAGCAGTGAGGTACAGGGCCCTTACAATGAGCAGTTCTTC. Translating it yields CASSEVQGPYNEQFF.

V and J are TRBV11-2 and TRBJ2-3, with D unresolved. CDR1 and CDR2 from the germline V gene are SGHAT and FQNNGV. The CDR3 loop spans 13 amino acids. Trimming took off 3 bases at V and 2 bases at J, with 6 bases between the two ends. The CDR3 reads CASSFLNTDTQYF. CDR3 DNA: TGTGCCAGCAGCTTCCTTAACACAGATACGCAGTATTTT. Drawing the rest from reference TRBV11-2 and TRBJ2-3, the complete variable domain is EAGVAQSPRYKIIEKRQSVAFWCNPISGHATLYWYQQILGQGPKLLIQFQNNGVVDDSQLPKDRFSAERLKGVDSTLKIQPAKLEDSAVYLCASSFLNTDTQYFGPGTRLTVL.

About this clone itself: The sample contains more than one DNA sequence encoding this CDR3. This rearrangement joins TRBV12-3 or TRBV12-4 to TRBJ1-5; TRBD1 aligns across 8 bases. CDR3 length: 13 residues. V lost 2 bases and J lost 7; bases outside the gene matches: 1. The CDR3 region has the DNA TGTGCCAGCAGTTTAACAGGGGGGCAGCCCCAGCATTTT. It is translated as CASSLTGGQPQHF.

The chain has TRBV9 and TRBJ2-7, with 10 bases aligning to TRBD1. Germline V lookup: CDR1 SGDLS, CDR2 YYNGEE. V gave up 0 bases and J gave up 3 bases; unmatched junction bases: 3. The CDR3 is 15 amino acids. CDR3 bases: TGTGCCAGCAGCGTAGGAGGGACAGGGGTCTACGAGCAGTACTTC. This sequence encodes CASSVGGTGVYEQYF.

This sequence joins TRBV5-1 and TRBJ1-1; D is perhaps TRBD1 (6 bases). This CDR3 region has 16 residues. Germline loops: CDR1 SGHRS, CDR2 YFSETQ. V lost 5 bases and J lost 4, with 21 bases in between. The CDR3 sequence is CASRYAAGRGVTEAFF. The CDR3 region has the DNA TGCGCCAGCAGATACGCAGCCGGGAGGGGGGTCACTGAAGCTTTCTTT.

The rearrangement joins TRBV29-1 to TRBJ2-2, with TRBD1 matching over 7 bases. With 7 bases clipped from V and 3 bases from J, the junction kept 8 bases outside the gene matches. From germline, CDR1 is SQVTM and CDR2 ANQGSEA. The CDR3 consists of 14 residues. This CDR3 is CSAIDRADTGELFF. The CDR3, as DNA: TGCAGCGCCATAGACAGGGCGGACACCGGGGAGCTGTTTTTT.

This rearrangement joins TRBV27 to TRBJ2-3; 8 bases match TRBD1. J gave up 1 base and V 2 bases, and 2 bases lay outside the gene matches. The CDR3 has 15 amino acids. Looked up from germline, CDR1 is MNHEY and CDR2 is SMNVEV (reference sequence). Written as DNA, the CDR3 is TGTGCCAGCAGTTTACAGACAGGGGGCACAGATACGCAGTATTTT. Translating gives CASSLQTGGTDTQYF.

The rearrangement links TRBV19 to TRBJ2-4, with a possible D match to TRBD1 (5 bases). Germline V gene lookup returns CDR1 LNHDA and CDR2 SQIVND (reference sequence). The CDR3 has 19 residues. V lost 10 bases and J 0 bases, leaving 28 bases between the germline ends. The CDR3 coding sequence is TGTGCCACCCAGGCAGGGCCAACCCGCACTCTTCTAGCCAAAAACATTCAGTACTTC. It specifies CATQAGPTRTLLAKNIQYF.

This chain connects TRBV19 to TRBJ2-7; D possibly corresponds to TRBD2 (6 bases). Looked up from germline, CDR1 is LNHDA and CDR2 is SQIVND (reference sequence). The CDR3 covers 15 residues. Trimming pared 6 bases from V and 1 base from J, leaving 16 bases between. CDR3 in DNA: TGTGCCAGTAGCCAAGGAGGGGTTGGGTCCTACGAGCAGTACTTC. Translating it yields CASSQGGVGSYEQYF.

In regard to this clone: This specimen includes other DNA sequences encoding the same CDR3. The chain employs TRBV28 and TRBJ2-5, with 7 bases fitting TRBD1. This CDR3 is 14 amino acids long. Germline values: CDR1 MDHEN, CDR2 SYDVKM. V lost 5 bases, J lost 1 base, and 4 bases stayed unmatched. This CDR3 reads CASSRDRVQETQYF. The CDR3, as DNA: TGTGCCAGCAGTCGTGACAGGGTCCAAGAGACCCAGTACTTC.

The genes are TRBV6-6 and TRBJ2-2, with 7 nucleotides matching TRBD2. The germline gives CDR1 MNHNY, CDR2 SVGAGI (reference sequence). Germline trimming cut 2 bases from V and 4 bases from J; bases unmatched to any gene: 7. The CDR3 sequence is 16 residues long. The CDR3 region is CASSYQASGFTGELFF. CDR3 nucleotides: TGTGCCAGCAGTTACCAGGCTAGCGGCTTCACCGGGGAGCTGTTTTTT.

A note on this clone: Other DNA sequences from this sample encode an identical CDR3 as well. The chain links TRBV4-1 to TRBJ1-1, with D unclear. The germline V and J ends were trimmed by 3 bases and 2 bases, with 13 bases remaining between them. The CDR3 extends over 15 amino acids. Per the germline V gene, CDR1 is MGHRA and CDR2 is YSYEKL. Here the CDR3 reads CASSQVREPNTEAFF. CDR3 in DNA: TGCGCCAGCAGCCAGGTACGAGAGCCTAACACTGAAGCTTTCTTT.

This sequence joins TRBV19 and TRBJ1-1; a possible D gene is TRBD1 (5 bases). CDR1 and CDR2 (germline): LNHDA, SQIVND (reference sequence). The V gene lost 5 bases and the J gene lost 0 bases, with 10 bases spanning the gap. This CDR3 spans 14 amino acids. The CDR3 DNA sequence: TGTGCCAGTAGTCGAAACAGGTTGAACACTGAAGCTTTCTTT. This translates into CASSRNRLNTEAFF.

In this sample, this clone turned up once. J is TRBJ2-5 and V is TRBV5-1; TRBD2 matches 10 bases. The CDR3 contains 16 residues. V lost 2 bases, J lost 2 bases, and 6 bases stayed unmatched. Germline CDR1 and CDR2: SGHRS and YFSETQ. CDR3 sequence (DNA): TGCGCCAGCAGCTTACTAGCGGGAAGTGGGCAAGAGACCCAGTACTTC. It encodes CASSLLAGSGQETQYF.

V gene TRBV19 combines with J gene TRBJ2-7, with TRBD1 matching over 7 bases. This CDR3 has 13 amino acids. Germline V gives CDR1 LNHDA, CDR2 SQIVND (reference sequence). V shed 4 bases and J 6 bases; nucleotides not matched to a gene: 6. This CDR3 is CASSRQGMFEQYF. DNA for the CDR3: TGTGCCAGTAGTAGACAGGGCATGTTCGAGCAGTACTTC.

The chain links TRBV5-1 to TRBJ2-3; D gene unclear. The germline CDR1 and CDR2 sequences are SGHRS and YFSETQ. With 0 bases removed from V and 0 bases from J, the gap between germline ends came to 8 bases. CDR3 length equals 15 residues. In DNA form, the CDR3 reads TGCGCCAGCAGCTTGGTCCAGGCTAGCACAGATACGCAGTATTTT. Translating gives CASSLVQASTDTQYF. The entire variable domain, with the rest obtained from reference TRBV5-1 and TRBJ2-3, is as follows: KAGVTQTPRYLIKTRGQQVTLSCSPISGHRSVSWYQQTPGQGLQFLFEYFSETQRNKGNFPGRFSGRQFSNSRSEMNVSTLELGDSALYLCASSLVQASTDTQYFGPGTRLTVL.

The chain carries TRBV5-4 and TRBJ2-2, with D maybe TRBD1 (6 bases). This CDR3 is 13 amino acids long. Germline-derived CDR1 and CDR2 are SGHNT and YYREEE (reference sequence). V gave up 2 bases and J gave up 4 bases, with 6 bases separating them. In DNA form, the CDR3 reads TGTGCCAGCAGCTTACAGGGCACCGGGGAGCTGTTTTTT. Translated, it gives CASSLQGTGELFF.

This chain connects TRBV7-2 to TRBJ1-6, with D possibly being TRBD1 (5 bases). V was shortened by 1 base and J by 6 bases, with 10 bases between the two germline ends. The germline V gene encodes CDR1 SGHTA and CDR2 FQGNSA. The CDR3 is 15 residues long. The CDR3 region is CASSLGQLFNSPLHF. DNA for the CDR3: TGTGCCAGCAGCTTAGGACAGCTCTTTAATTCACCCCTCCACTTT.

Note on this clone: Other DNA sequences of this sample code for an identical CDR3. V usage is TRBV28 and J usage is TRBJ2-3, with TRBD2 identical over 10 bases. Germline values: CDR1 MDHEN, CDR2 SYDVKM. The CDR3 has 15 residues. After removal of 6 bases from V and 2 bases from J, the junction contained 5 bases not matched to a gene. CDR3 amino acids: CASSLAGANTDTQYF. DNA of the CDR3: TGTGCCAGCAGCCTAGCGGGAGCTAACACAGATACGCAGTATTTT.

The V gene is TRBV6-1, the J gene TRBJ1-2; D is unresolved. The CDR3 has 15 amino acids. Deletions cut 1 base from V and 5 bases from J, with 14 bases between. CDR1 is MNHNS and CDR2 is SASEGT in the germline V gene. CDR3 residues: CASSEGAGGHYGYTF. DNA of the CDR3: TGTGCCAGCAGTGAAGGAGCCGGCGGGCATTATGGCTACACCTTC.

This chain uses TRBV12-3 or TRBV12-4 with TRBJ1-1; D call uncertain. V was clipped by 4 bases and J by 0 bases, with 6 bases between them. The CDR3 is made up of 13 amino acids. The CDR3 coding sequence is TGTGCCAGCAGTTCATGGCTGAACACTGAAGCTTTCTTT. Protein product: CASSSWLNTEAFF.

The table lists this clone with a count of one. The rearrangement uses TRBV2 and TRBJ2-2; D may be TRBD2 (6 bases). Trimming pared 4 bases from V and 4 bases from J, leaving 10 bases between. The CDR3 extends over 14 amino acids. CDR1 SNHLY and CDR2 FYNNEI come from the germline V gene. CDR3 nucleotides: TGTGCCAGCAGTGTCCTAGCGTTCACCGGGGAGCTGTTTTTT. This translates into CASSVLAFTGELFF.

The genes are TRBV6-1 and TRBJ1-1, with TRBD1 as a possible D gene (6 bases). There are 16 residues in the CDR3. Per the germline V gene, CDR1 is MNHNS and CDR2 is SASEGT. The V end lost 0 bases, the J end lost 4 bases, and 15 bases lay between the germline ends. This chain's CDR3 is CASSEATTGPLTEAFF. The CDR3 region has the DNA TGTGCCAGCAGTGAAGCGACCACAGGGCCGCTCACTGAAGCTTTCTTT.